The 23 T cell receptor beta chains in this list originate from one sample, sequenced in a study of Ad26.COV2.S vaccination and SARS-CoV-2 variants. The sample's treatment: around 19 received Ad26.COV2.S at low or high dose, single or two shots; a few received placebo; per-sample allocation not given. Each sample was drawn 63 days after the first injection (of vaccine or placebo). Data came from immunoSEQ multiplex PCR; TCRdb stores just in-frame clones and leaves some out. In the table there are more than 400,000 clones, about nine tenths of which are singletons. The material was peripheral blood, obtained in a trial of Ad26.COV2.S vaccine versus placebo. The origin of the receptors is a person between 18 and 65 years old who received the Ad26.COV2.S COVID-19 vaccine or a placebo.

The V and J genes are TRBV6-6 and TRBJ2-1, with 10 bases lining up with TRBD2. The CDR3 sequence is 16 residues long. The trim removed 6 bases at V and 7 bases at J, leaving 12 bases unmatched. Germline V gene lookup returns CDR1 MNHNY and CDR2 SVGAGI (reference sequence). Here the CDR3 reads CASRTHTSGIGNEQFF. In DNA, the CDR3 is TGTGCCAGCAGGACTCACACTAGCGGGATTGGGAATGAGCAGTTCTTC.

V and J are TRBV10-3 and TRBJ2-7; tentatively, D is TRBD1 (5 bases). Germline-derived CDR1 and CDR2 are ENHRY and SYGVKD. The V gene lost 4 bases and the J gene lost 1 base, with 14 bases spanning the gap. This CDR3 spans 15 amino acids. CDR3 sequence (DNA): TGTGCCATCAGTGGTCGGCAGGGCGGATCCTACGAGCAGTACTTC. Translated, it gives CAISGRQGGSYEQYF.

The V call is TRBV5-1, the J call TRBJ2-2; 7 bases line up with TRBD1. The CDR3 covers 15 residues. V lost 4 bases and J lost 0; bases outside the gene matches: 3. CDR1 and CDR2 from the germline V gene are SGHRS and YFSETQ. Written as DNA, the CDR3 is TGCGCCAGCAGCACAGGGGCACCGAACACCGGGGAGCTGTTTTTT. It specifies CASSTGAPNTGELFF.

The chain recombines TRBV7-9 with TRBJ2-7; 10 positions match TRBD1. V lost 2 bases and J lost 5; bases outside the gene matches: 6. This CDR3 region has 15 residues. CDR1 SEHNR and CDR2 FQNEAQ come from the germline V gene (reference sequence). The CDR3 nucleotides are TGTGCCAGCAGCTTACTCGGGACAGGGGCCAACGAGCAGTACTTC. Protein sequence: CASSLLGTGANEQYF.

This CDR3 reads CASSLVGVYEQYF. The DNA of the CDR3 is TGCGCCAGCAGCTTGGTCGGGGTCTACGAGCAGTACTTC. V is TRBV5-1 and J is TRBJ2-7; the D gene is possibly TRBD2 (5 bases). Trimming pared 0 bases from V and 3 bases from J, leaving 7 bases between. CDR1 and CDR2 (germline): SGHRS, YFSETQ. This CDR3 is built from 13 residues.

This clone appeared a few times. CDR3 nucleotides: TGTGCCAGCAGCCAGACAGGGCACGAGCAGTACTTC. It yields the protein CASSQTGHEQYF. The V gene is TRBV7-2, the J gene TRBJ2-7; 7 bases map to TRBD1. The germline V gene has CDR1 SGHTA and CDR2 FQGNSA. The CDR3 runs to 12 residues. V was pared by 5 bases and J by 5 bases, with 3 bases of the junction left unmatched.

The V gene is TRBV12-3 or TRBV12-4, the J gene TRBJ1-2, with D uncertain. Trimming took off 11 bases at V and 6 bases at J, with 16 bases between the two ends. This CDR3 comprises 12 residues. In DNA form, the CDR3 reads TGTGCCTGTTTCTGGGGAAATGATGGCTACACCTTC. Translated: CACFWGNDGYTF.

This clone was seen just once. The chain uses TRBV9 and TRBJ1-2; D not resolved. The CDR3 length is 13 residues. The germline CDR1 and CDR2 sequences are SGDLS and YYNGEE. Trimming left V 0 bases short and J 4 bases short, with 7 bases between. The CDR3 here is CASSVGPAYGYTF. The CDR3 DNA follows: TGTGCCAGCAGCGTAGGGCCAGCCTATGGCTACACCTTC.

This chain connects TRBV4-3 to TRBJ2-6; the D gene is possibly TRBD1 (6 bases). This CDR3 has 19 amino acids. Germline V gene sequence: CDR1 LGHNA, CDR2 YSLEER. V gave up 5 bases and J gave up 0 bases, with 20 bases separating them. Here the CDR3 DNA reads TGCGCCAGCAGCGTCGAGCTATCAGGGGCGATCTCTGGGGCCAACGTCCTGACTTTC. This encodes CASSVELSGAISGANVLTF.

V is TRBV6-4 and J is TRBJ2-1; D gene uncertain. This CDR3 is 18 amino acids long. V lost 0 bases and J lost 5, with 20 bases in between. CDR1 MRHNA and CDR2 SNTAGT come from the germline V gene. The CDR3: CASSDSRGRVLLNNEQFF. CDR3 sequence (DNA): TGTGCCAGCAGTGACTCGAGAGGCCGGGTCCTACTTAACAATGAGCAGTTCTTC.

J is TRBJ2-3 and V is TRBV10-3; 10 nucleotides line up with TRBD2. With 3 bases clipped from V and 2 bases from J, the junction kept 2 bases outside the gene matches. The CDR3 is made up of 15 amino acids. The germline V gene has CDR1 ENHRY and CDR2 SYGVKD. CDR3 residues: CAISDSGRPTDTQYF. The CDR3 DNA sequence: TGTGCCATCAGTGATAGCGGGAGGCCCACAGATACGCAGTATTTT.

V gene TRBV7-9 combines with J gene TRBJ2-7; 8 bases agree with TRBD1. J lost 2 bases, V lost 5 bases, and 8 bases had no gene match. The germline CDR1 and CDR2 sequences are SEHNR and FQNEAQ (reference sequence). This CDR3 comprises 15 residues. CDR3 coding DNA: TGTGCCAGCAGCCCACGGACAGGGAGCGCCTACGAGCAGTACTTC. It yields the protein CASSPRTGSAYEQYF.

Comments on this clone: This sample includes further DNA sequences coding for the same CDR3. The chain is built from TRBV19 and TRBJ1-1, with a possible D match to TRBD1 (6 bases). This CDR3 is 13 amino acids long. The germline V and J ends were trimmed by 4 bases and 5 bases, with 11 bases remaining between them. From germline, CDR1 is LNHDA and CDR2 SQIVND (reference sequence). DNA for the CDR3: TGTGCCAGTAGTACAGGGGTAGGGACTGAAGCTTTCTTT. It yields the protein CASSTGVGTEAFF.

V is TRBV18 and J is TRBJ2-5, with a weak D call TRBD1 (5 bases). This CDR3 has 14 amino acids. The V end was cut by 6 bases, the J end by 5 bases, with 16 bases between. Per germline, CDR1 KGHSH and CDR2 LQKENI. The CDR3 sequence: CASSLGQVAETQYF. DNA for the CDR3: TGTGCCAGCTCTTTGGGGCAGGTGGCGGAGACCCAGTACTTC.

The chain employs TRBV14 and TRBJ2-5; 11 bases agree with TRBD2. The junction had 8 bases not matched to a gene; V was cut back by 0 bases and J by 2 bases. This CDR3 contains 18 residues. CDR1 is SGHDN, CDR2 FVKESK, per germline. The CDR3 protein is CASSQDSGLAGGQETQYF. The CDR3 nucleotides are TGTGCCAGCAGCCAAGATTCGGGATTAGCGGGAGGGCAAGAGACCCAGTACTTC.

This chain uses TRBV4-2 with TRBJ2-7, with unresolved D. The V gene's germline CDR1 is LGHNA and CDR2 YNFKEQ. The CDR3 spans 15 residues. Trimming took 1 base from V and 1 from J, leaving 11 bases between them. The CDR3 DNA sequence: TGTGCCAGCAGCCAAGTCTCGGGCCGTTCCTACGAGCAGTACTTC. This codes for CASSQVSGRSYEQYF.

The rearrangement links TRBV28 to TRBJ2-5; TRBD1 matches 10 bases. CDR3 length equals 16 residues. Germline assignment: CDR1 MDHEN and CDR2 SYDVKM. Trimming at V came to 3 bases and at J to 1 base, leaving 5 bases not matched to a gene. The CDR3 nucleotides read TGTGCCAGCAGTTTGTGGAGACAGGGGGCCCAAGAGACCCAGTACTTC. Translation gives CASSLWRQGAQETQYF. Variable domain in full (rest from reference TRBV28 and TRBJ2-5): DVKVTQSSRYLVKRTGEKVFLECVQDMDHENMFWYRQDPGLGLRLIYFSYDVKMKEKGDIPEGYSVSREKKERFSLILESASTNQTSMYLCASSLWRQGAQETQYFGPGTRLLVL.

The gene calls are TRBV15 and TRBJ2-5, with a tentative D call TRBD1 (6 bases). This CDR3 is 16 amino acids long. Trimming took 0 bases from V and 5 from J, leaving 16 bases between them. The germline gives CDR1 LNHNV, CDR2 YYDKDF (reference sequence). CDR3 sequence reads: CATSRDLQGTGETQYF. CDR3 in DNA: TGTGCCACCAGCAGAGATCTCCAGGGGACGGGGGAGACCCAGTACTTC.

The chain couples TRBV4-1 to TRBJ1-6, with 7 bases aligning to TRBD1. This CDR3 has 16 residues. CDR1 and CDR2 (germline): MGHRA, YSYEKL. Unmatched junction bases numbered 6, after V lost 2 bases and J lost 5 bases. This CDR3 reads CASSQFRDSDNSPLHF. As DNA, the CDR3 is TGCGCCAGCAGCCAATTCCGGGACAGCGATAATTCACCCCTCCACTTT.

This chain uses TRBV7-2 with TRBJ2-5; TRBD2 is a possible D gene (6 bases). This CDR3 region has 14 residues. The V and J ends lost 5 bases and 4 bases respectively, with 14 bases between them. Germline CDR1 SGHTA, CDR2 FQGNSA. The CDR3 protein is CASSNREKRETQYF. The CDR3 DNA follows: TGTGCCAGCAGCAACCGGGAGAAAAGAGAGACCCAGTACTTC.

The J gene is TRBJ2-1, the V gene TRBV2; no definite D call. Per the germline V gene, CDR1 is SNHLY and CDR2 is FYNNEI. V was trimmed by 2 bases and J by 0 bases, leaving 14 bases between them. CDR3 size: 17 residues. CDR3 sequence reads: CASSESGPSTSYNEQFF. In nucleotides, the CDR3 is TGTGCCAGCAGTGAATCGGGCCCAAGTACCTCCTACAATGAGCAGTTCTTC.

The chain combines TRBV7-9 with TRBJ2-3; tentative D call: TRBD1 (5 bases). The length of the CDR3 is 19 residues. Germline CDR1 is SEHNR and CDR2 is FQNEAQ (reference sequence). Deletions cut 0 bases from V and 4 bases from J, with 23 bases between. CDR3 in amino acids: CASSLAPPSGIVFPDTQYF. CDR3 in DNA: TGTGCCAGCAGCTTAGCGCCCCCCTCAGGGATTGTATTCCCAGATACGCAGTATTTT.

The J gene is TRBJ2-1, the V gene TRBV7-2; D not resolved. The CDR3 covers 12 residues. The V end lost 3 bases, the J end lost 7 bases, and 7 bases lay between the germline ends. Germline V gives CDR1 SGHTA, CDR2 FQGNSA. CDR3 bases: TGTGCCAGCAGCTTCACGGCGAATGAGCAGTTCTTC. Its translation is CASSFTANEQFF.